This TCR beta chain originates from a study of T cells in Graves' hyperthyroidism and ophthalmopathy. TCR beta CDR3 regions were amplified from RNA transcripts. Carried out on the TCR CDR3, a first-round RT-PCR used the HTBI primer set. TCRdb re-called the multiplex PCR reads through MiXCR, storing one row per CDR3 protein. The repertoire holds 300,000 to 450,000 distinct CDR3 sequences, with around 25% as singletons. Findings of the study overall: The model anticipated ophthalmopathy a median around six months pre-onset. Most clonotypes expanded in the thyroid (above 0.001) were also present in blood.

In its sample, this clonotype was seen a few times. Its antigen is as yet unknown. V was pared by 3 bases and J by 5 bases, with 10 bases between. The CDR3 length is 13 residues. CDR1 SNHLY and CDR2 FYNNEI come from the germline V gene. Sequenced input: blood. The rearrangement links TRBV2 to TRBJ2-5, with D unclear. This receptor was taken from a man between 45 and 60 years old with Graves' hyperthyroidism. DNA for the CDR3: TGTGCCAGCAGTGAGGAATTCGGTGAGACCCAGTACTTC. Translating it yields CASSEEFGETQYF.